A single sample gave rise to the 19 T cell receptor beta chains below, sequenced in a study of OX40 agonist ivuxolimab in advanced cancers. Sequenced by immunoSEQ multiplex PCR; TCRdb stores in-frame clones only, minus some. The sample consists of 50,000 to 60,000 clones, about 85% of them appearing once. Sequencing was performed on CD4+ or CD8+ T cells sorted from blood, taken in a trial of the OX40 agonist ivuxolimab. The receptors here all came from an adult with an advanced solid tumor such as melanoma, head and neck, liver or kidney cancer.

The rearrangement uses TRBV7-6 and TRBJ2-1, with D tentatively TRBD1 or TRBD2 (6 bases each). The length of the CDR3 is 14 residues. CDR1 is SGHVS, CDR2 FNYEAQ, per germline. The ends were cut back, 5 bases at V and 7 bases at J, with 15 bases in the middle. CDR3 bases: TGTGCCAGCAGCCCCTTCGGGGGCCTAAATGAGCAGTTCTTC. Translating it yields CASSPFGGLNEQFF.

The J gene is TRBJ2-7, the V gene TRBV29-1; no reliable D call. The CDR3 totals 11 residues. The germline CDR1 and CDR2 sequences are SQVTM and ANQGSEA. The V gene lost 3 bases and the J gene lost 2 bases, with 5 bases spanning the gap. Written as DNA, the CDR3 is TGCAGCGTTGACACCCCCTACGAGCAGTACTTC. Encoded protein: CSVDTPYEQYF.

The chain joins TRBV19 to TRBJ2-7, with 9 bases matching TRBD1. The J segment lost 3 bases and the V segment lost 5 bases, leaving 5 bases of the junction unmatched. This CDR3 has 14 residues. The germline V gene has CDR1 LNHDA and CDR2 SQIVND (reference sequence). The chain's CDR3 is CASSVTGGFYEQYF. Here the CDR3 DNA reads TGTGCCAGTAGTGTGACAGGGGGTTTCTACGAGCAGTACTTC.

The chain joins TRBV9 to TRBJ2-1, with 8 positions matching TRBD2. Germline V gives CDR1 SGDLS, CDR2 YYNGEE. The CDR3 is 14 amino acids. V gave up 6 bases and J gave up 3 bases; unmatched junction bases: 5. This CDR3 reads CASTDSGDYNEQFF. In DNA, the CDR3 is TGTGCCAGCACCGATAGCGGGGACTACAATGAGCAGTTCTTC.

This clone was counted once. The rearrangement joins TRBV27 to TRBJ2-7, with 8 bases that match TRBD1. Trimming took 6 bases from V and 3 from J; bases not matched to a gene: 10. The CDR3 sequence is 15 residues long. CDR1 is MNHEY, CDR2 SMNVEV, per germline (reference sequence). The DNA for the CDR3 is TGTGCCAGCAGCCGCTTCTCAGGGGGCGGCTACGAGCAGTACTTC. Translating gives CASSRFSGGGYEQYF.

The V and J genes are TRBV7-2 and TRBJ1-1; no reliable D call. Trimming took 3 bases from V and 7 from J, leaving 12 bases between them. Germline loops: CDR1 SGHTA, CDR2 FQGNSA. The CDR3 is 13 residues long. The CDR3 DNA follows: TGTGCCAGCAGCTTGAACAGCTTCGATGAAGCTTTCTTT. It encodes CASSLNSFDEAFF.

The chain uses TRBV9 and TRBJ2-7; D is uncertain. This CDR3 spans 16 amino acids. V was clipped by 0 bases and J by 0 bases, with 13 bases between them. Germline V gene data show CDR1 as SGDLS and CDR2 as YYNGEE. The CDR3 is CASSVGLAESSYEQYF. In nucleotides, the CDR3 is TGTGCCAGCAGCGTAGGGTTGGCAGAATCCTCCTACGAGCAGTACTTC.

This clone was observed once. The chain is built from TRBV2 and TRBJ2-7, with 7 nucleotides matching TRBD1. The germline gives CDR1 SNHLY, CDR2 FYNNEI. CDR3 size: 13 residues. The J segment lost 2 bases and the V segment lost 7 bases, leaving 5 bases of the junction unmatched. CDR3 nucleotide sequence: TGTGCCAGCAACGACGGGACAGCCTACGAGCAGTACTTC. Translating gives CASNDGTAYEQYF. Based on the CDR3 plus reference TRBV2 and TRBJ2-7, the full variable domain is EPEVTQTPSHQVTQMGQEVILRCVPISNHLYFYWYRQILGQKVEFLVSFYNNEISEKSEIFDDQFSVERPDGSNFTLKIRSTKLEDSAMYFCASNDGTAYEQYFGPGTRLTVT.

This sequence joins TRBV5-8 and TRBJ1-1; D possibly corresponds to TRBD1 (5 bases). Trimming removed 5 bases at V and 7 bases at J, with 18 bases between. This CDR3 comprises 14 residues. Looked up from germline, CDR1 is SGHTS and CDR2 is YDEGEE. In DNA, the CDR3 is TGTGCCAGCAGAAGGGGTGGGAGGGGAATTGAAGCTTTCTTT. Amino acid sequence: CASRRGGRGIEAFF.

The CDR3 DNA is TGCGCCAGCAGCCAAGATCCGTTGGCAGGGGCCTACGAGCAGTACTTC. Translating gives CASSQDPLAGAYEQYF. This chain connects TRBV4-1 to TRBJ2-7, with a weak D call TRBD1 (6 bases). The CDR3 extends over 16 amino acids. From germline, CDR1 is MGHRA and CDR2 YSYEKL. V shed 0 bases and J shed 2 bases, with 14 bases lying between them.

The CDR3, as DNA: TGTGCCAGCAGTTCCGGGACAGGGGGAAATCAGCCCCAGCATTTT. It is translated as CASSSGTGGNQPQHF. The V gene is TRBV27, the J gene TRBJ1-5; 11 bases fit TRBD1. V dropped 4 bases and J dropped 4; count of bases not matched to a gene: 3. In germline, CDR1 is MNHEY, CDR2 SMNVEV (reference sequence). The CDR3 loop spans 15 amino acids.

The V gene is TRBV27, the J gene TRBJ2-1, with TRBD1 matching 8 bases. CDR3 length: 16 residues. With 3 bases clipped from V and 4 bases from J, the junction kept 8 bases outside the gene matches. Germline V gives CDR1 MNHEY, CDR2 SMNVEV (reference sequence). In DNA form, the CDR3 reads TGTGCCAGCAGTTTCCCTACCGGGACAGGTTACAATGAGCAGTTCTTC. This translates into CASSFPTGTGYNEQFF.

The genes are TRBV7-9 and TRBJ2-7; D remains unclear. Trimming shortened V by 4 bases and J by 3 bases, and 16 bases separated the two germline ends. This CDR3 region has 15 residues. CDR1 SEHNR and CDR2 FQNEAQ come from the germline V gene (reference sequence). DNA for the CDR3: TGTGCCAGCAGCTCCACCACATTGAACTACTACGAGCAGTACTTC. This gives the protein CASSSTTLNYYEQYF.

V usage is TRBV6-1 and J usage is TRBJ1-1; D is undetermined. Between the trimmed V and J ends, which lost 3 bases and 5 bases, there was a span of 13 bases. There are 14 residues in the CDR3. Per germline, CDR1 MNHNS and CDR2 SASEGT. The CDR3 spells CASSDFGRRTEAFF. CDR3 DNA: TGTGCCAGCAGTGATTTTGGGCGGCGGACTGAAGCTTTCTTT.

The chain links TRBV7-6 to TRBJ2-5; D may match TRBD1 or TRBD2 (5 bases each). Germline V gene lookup returns CDR1 SGHVS and CDR2 FNYEAQ. The CDR3 extends over 14 amino acids. The V end lost 4 bases, the J end lost 3 bases, and 12 bases lay between the germline ends. The CDR3 here is CASSSQRGEETQYF. CDR3 bases: TGTGCCAGCAGCTCTCAGAGGGGCGAAGAGACCCAGTACTTC.

The count of this clone is one. The rearrangement links TRBV6-1 to TRBJ1-2; TRBD1 is a possible D gene (5 bases). Germline CDR1 reads MNHNS; CDR2 reads SASEGT. This CDR3 spans 15 amino acids. V was trimmed by 3 bases and J by 3 bases, leaving 14 bases between them. The CDR3 DNA reads as TGTGCCAGCAGTGAGTCGACAGAGCCTTACTATGGCTACACCTTC. Translated, it gives CASSESTEPYYGYTF.

This clone was observed a few times. The chain joins TRBV15 to TRBJ2-7, with D tentatively TRBD2 (5 bases). The germline V gene encodes CDR1 LNHNV and CDR2 YYDKDF (reference sequence). Trimming removed 0 bases from V and 5 bases from J, with 20 bases in between. There are 17 residues in the CDR3. CDR3 DNA: TGTGCCACCAGCAGAGAACTTGGACGGGGAAAGTGGGACGAGCAGTACTTC. Protein sequence: CATSRELGRGKWDEQYF.

This rearrangement joins TRBV27 to TRBJ1-1, with D perhaps TRBD1 (5 bases). This CDR3 has 15 residues. V was clipped by 6 bases and J by 1 base, with 15 bases between them. Germline CDR1 reads MNHEY; CDR2 reads SMNVEV (reference sequence). CDR3 DNA sequence: TGTGCCAGCAGCCTCCTCGGGGGGACGAACACTGAAGCTTTCTTT. This sequence encodes CASSLLGGTNTEAFF.

The CDR3 here is CASSSAGSGGEQYF. CDR3 in DNA: TGTGCCAGCAGCTCGGCGGGTAGCGGGGGGGAGCAGTACTTC. The chain recombines TRBV13 with TRBJ2-7; 10 bases match TRBD2. The CDR3 spans 14 residues. Trimming cost V 4 bases and J 7 bases; bases outside gene matches: 7. Germline CDR1 reads PRHDT; CDR2 reads FYEKMQ (reference sequence).